Presented here are 20 T cell receptor beta chains from one specimen sequenced in a study of Tregs in tolerant kidney transplant recipients. The protocol was immunoSEQ multiplex PCR, while the TCRdb copy is restricted to in-frame clones and leaves out a portion. Among tens of thousands of clones listed, around 80% were seen once. The sequenced material came from CD4+ T cells from blood. Every receptor here comes from a human donor in good health.

This clone has just one count. The chain carries TRBV5-1 and TRBJ2-3; 7 nucleotides match TRBD1. This CDR3 contains 17 residues. Germline lookup yields CDR1 SGHRS and CDR2 YFSETQ. The junction had 9 bases not matched to a gene; V was cut back by 0 bases and J by 2 bases. CDR3 sequence reads: CASSLDWDSLNTDTQYF. For the CDR3, the DNA is TGCGCCAGCAGCTTGGACTGGGACAGCCTGAACACAGATACGCAGTATTTT.

The V call is TRBV7-9, the J call TRBJ2-3, with D hard to call. CDR3 length equals 15 residues. The V and J ends lost 0 bases and 2 bases respectively, with 9 bases between them. Germline CDR1 reads SEHNR; CDR2 reads FQNEAQ (reference sequence). This CDR3 reads CASSLAGLPTDTQYF. The DNA for the CDR3 is TGTGCCAGCAGCTTAGCAGGTCTACCCACAGATACGCAGTATTTT.

The CDR3 is CASSPRLAGDTGELFF. In DNA, the CDR3 is TGTGCCAGCTCACCCCGCCTAGCGGGGGACACCGGGGAGCTGTTTTTT. This chain uses TRBV18 with TRBJ2-2, with 10 bases lining up with TRBD2. Germline CDR1 and CDR2: KGHSH and LQKENI. Trimming removed 3 bases from V and 3 bases from J; junction bases left unmatched: 4. The CDR3 contains 16 residues.

The rearrangement links TRBV7-9 to TRBJ2-7, with 10 bases fitting TRBD1. Germline CDR1 and CDR2: SEHNR and FQNEAQ (reference sequence). The J segment lost 4 bases and the V segment lost 5 bases, leaving 8 bases of the junction unmatched. The CDR3 contains 15 residues. DNA for the CDR3: TGTGCCAGCAGCCCCGAGACAGGGGGCAAGTACGAGCAGTACTTC. Translation: CASSPETGGKYEQYF. Drawing the rest from reference TRBV7-9 and TRBJ2-7, the complete variable domain is DTGVSQNPRHKITKRGQNVTFRCDPISEHNRLYWYRQTLGQGPEFLTYFQNEAQLEKSRLLSDRFSAERPKGSFSTLEIQRTEQGDSAMYLCASSPETGGKYEQYFGPGTRLTVT.

The chain links TRBV6-5 to TRBJ1-2; TRBD1 might be the D (5 bases). The V gene lost 6 bases and the J gene lost 7 bases, with 12 bases spanning the gap. CDR1 and CDR2 (germline): MNHEY, SVGAGI. This CDR3 comprises 12 residues. Written as DNA, the CDR3 is TGTGCCAGCAGCCAAACAGGTGGTGGCTACACCTTC. Its protein product is CASSQTGGGYTF.

This chain links TRBV5-1 with TRBJ2-7; 8 nucleotides line up with TRBD1. The CDR3 covers 14 residues. From germline, CDR1 is SGHRS and CDR2 YFSETQ. V dropped 4 bases and J dropped 2; count of bases not matched to a gene: 5. CDR3 bases: TGCGCCAGCAGCACCCGGGACAGGACCTACGAGCAGTACTTC. Protein product: CASSTRDRTYEQYF.

J is TRBJ2-1 and V is TRBV7-2, with 10 positions matching TRBD2. Trimming cost V 1 base and J 8 bases; bases outside gene matches: 2. The CDR3 has 14 residues. Germline CDR1 reads SGHTA; CDR2 reads FQGNSA. In DNA form, the CDR3 reads TGTGCCAGCAGCTTAGGGCTAGCGGGAGATGAGCAGTTCTTC. Amino acids: CASSLGLAGDEQFF.

The chain is built from TRBV28 and TRBJ1-3, with a tentative D call TRBD1 (5 bases). This CDR3 comprises 15 residues. Germline lookup yields CDR1 MDHEN and CDR2 SYDVKM. Trimming pared 10 bases from V and 1 base from J, leaving 17 bases between. This CDR3 is CATVVAGYSGNTIYF. The DNA for the CDR3 is TGTGCCACCGTCGTGGCAGGGTATTCTGGAAACACCATATATTTT.

The chain has TRBV29-1 and TRBJ2-7; either TRBD1 or TRBD2 may fit D (6 bases each). Trimming cost V 6 bases and J 0 bases, with 18 bases left between them. CDR3 length: 15 residues. Germline V lookup: CDR1 SQVTM, CDR2 ANQGSEA. The CDR3 DNA is TGCAGCGTCCGGACGGGGGCCGCCTCCTCCTACGAGCAGTACTTC. Protein product: CSVRTGAASSYEQYF.

This rearrangement joins TRBV7-2 to TRBJ1-5, with D unclear. Germline V lookup: CDR1 SGHTA, CDR2 FQGNSA. V gave up 6 bases and J gave up 2 bases, with 11 bases separating them. The CDR3 contains 14 residues. The CDR3 DNA follows: TGTGCCAGCAGTACCCTCCCGGGCAATCAGCCCCAGCATTTT. It translates to CASSTLPGNQPQHF.

The chain has TRBV5-1 and TRBJ2-5; 9 bases are a match to TRBD1. After removal of 0 bases from V and 4 bases from J, the junction contained 19 bases not matched to a gene. The germline gives CDR1 SGHRS, CDR2 YFSETQ. This CDR3 is 20 amino acids long. CDR3 sequence (DNA): TGCGCCAGCAGCTTGGCCGCGTTATCTAGCGCAGACAGGGGGGGAGAGACCCAGTACTTC. This sequence encodes CASSLAALSSADRGGETQYF. Variable domain in full (rest from reference TRBV5-1 and TRBJ2-5): KAGVTQTPRYLIKTRGQQVTLSCSPISGHRSVSWYQQTPGQGLQFLFEYFSETQRNKGNFPGRFSGRQFSNSRSEMNVSTLELGDSALYLCASSLAALSSADRGGETQYFGPGTRLLVL.

The V call is TRBV1, the J call TRBJ1-5. TRBV1 is a pseudogene. This CDR3 is built from 14 residues. The DNA for the CDR3 is TGCACCAGCAGCCAAGAATTTTCTCGGCGGCCCCAGCATTTT. Its protein is CTSSQEFSRRPQHF.

The chain links TRBV4-1 to TRBJ2-3, with D possibly TRBD2 on 5 matching bases. CDR1 is MGHRA, CDR2 YSYEKL, per germline. This CDR3 comprises 16 residues. Trimming stripped 4 bases from V and 7 bases from J, with 21 bases between. Here the CDR3 DNA reads TGCGCCAGCAGCCCCGGGCGGGCGAGACGGAAGTATACGCAGTATTTT. Encoded protein: CASSPGRARRKYTQYF.

In this sample, this clone turned up once. V usage is TRBV9 and J usage is TRBJ1-1, with D hard to call. V lost 3 bases to trimming and J lost 3 bases, with 9 bases between them. Germline lookup yields CDR1 SGDLS and CDR2 YYNGEE. The CDR3 loop spans 13 amino acids. In DNA, the CDR3 is TGTGCCAGCAGCGCAGTTGTAGACACTGAAGCTTTCTTT. Amino acid sequence: CASSAVVDTEAFF.

This chain connects TRBV2 to TRBJ2-2; D not certain. Trimming cost V 6 bases and J 5 bases, with 10 bases left between them. Germline CDR1 reads SNHLY; CDR2 reads FYNNEI. CDR3 length equals 13 residues. In nucleotides, the CDR3 is TGTGCCAGCAGAGTCGACGGGACCGGGGAGCTGTTTTTT. Its translation is CASRVDGTGELFF.

The J gene is TRBJ2-3, the V gene TRBV1; TRBD2 was called by the table and not checked on the DNA. TRBV1 is an annotated pseudogene. There are 17 residues in the CDR3. The CDR3 sequence: CTSSQDRRRAGTDTQYF. CDR3 sequence (DNA): TGCACCAGCAGCCAAGATAGACGGCGGGCAGGCACAGATACGCAGTATTTT.

Only a few counts were recorded for this clone. V and J are TRBV2 and TRBJ2-7; D is ambiguous. Germline V CDR1 and CDR2: SNHLY, FYNNEI. V lost 6 bases and J lost 7, with 7 bases in between. The CDR3 runs 10 residues. The CDR3 is CASSQSEQYF. CDR3 DNA sequence: TGTGCCAGCAGCCAGTCGGAGCAGTACTTC.

The V gene is TRBV13, the J gene TRBJ2-3; TRBD2 aligns across 8 bases. This CDR3 is 15 amino acids long. The germline CDR1 and CDR2 sequences are PRHDT and FYEKMQ (reference sequence). V gave up 2 bases and J gave up 1 base; unmatched junction bases: 2. CDR3 amino acids: CASSLRGGGTDTQYF. The CDR3 region has the DNA TGTGCCAGCAGCTTACGGGGGGGCGGCACAGATACGCAGTATTTT.

This clone occurred once. The chain couples TRBV6-5 to TRBJ1-1, with TRBD1 as a possible D gene (6 bases). Trimming removed 6 bases at V and 0 bases at J, with 14 bases between. Germline lookup yields CDR1 MNHEY and CDR2 SVGAGI. CDR3 length: 15 residues. The CDR3 loop reads CASSRGGVMNTEAFF. The CDR3 bases are TGTGCCAGCAGCAGGGGCGGGGTCATGAACACTGAAGCTTTCTTT.

The chain is built from TRBV5-1 and TRBJ2-7, with 7 bases that match TRBD2. This CDR3 is built from 16 residues. Looked up from germline, CDR1 is SGHRS and CDR2 is YFSETQ. V lost 4 bases and J lost 4; bases outside the gene matches: 14. In DNA form, the CDR3 reads TGCGCCAGCAGCCTCCTCCAGGGAGGGGAAGGATACGAGCAGTACTTC. Translating it yields CASSLLQGGEGYEQYF.